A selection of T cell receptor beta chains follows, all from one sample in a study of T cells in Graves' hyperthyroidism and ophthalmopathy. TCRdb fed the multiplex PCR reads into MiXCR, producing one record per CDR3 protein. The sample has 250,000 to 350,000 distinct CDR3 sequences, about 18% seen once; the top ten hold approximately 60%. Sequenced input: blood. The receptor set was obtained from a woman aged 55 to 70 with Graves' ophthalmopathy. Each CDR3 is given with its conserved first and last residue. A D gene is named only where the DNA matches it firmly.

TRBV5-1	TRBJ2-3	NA	CASSWTPSDTQYF
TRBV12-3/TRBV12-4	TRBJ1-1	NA	CASSQTRSGRTEAFF
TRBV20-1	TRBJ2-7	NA	CSANGNEQYF
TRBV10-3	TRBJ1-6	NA	CAISESEGRANSPLHF
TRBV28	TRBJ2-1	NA	CATLLPLEWGAGEQFF
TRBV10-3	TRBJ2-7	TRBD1	CASQSNPQGIYEQYF
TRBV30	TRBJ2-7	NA	CAWTRRGMEQYF
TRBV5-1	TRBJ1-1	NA	CASSLVARNTEAFF
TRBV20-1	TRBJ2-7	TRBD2	CSAAGVQSSYEQYF
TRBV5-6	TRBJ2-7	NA	CASSSGQRSSYEQYF
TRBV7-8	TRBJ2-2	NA	CASSLDRQGELFF
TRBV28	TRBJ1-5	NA	CASSSAPPQPQHF
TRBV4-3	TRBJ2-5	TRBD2	CASSQGTGTRQETQYF
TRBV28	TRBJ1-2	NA	CASTARANYGYTF